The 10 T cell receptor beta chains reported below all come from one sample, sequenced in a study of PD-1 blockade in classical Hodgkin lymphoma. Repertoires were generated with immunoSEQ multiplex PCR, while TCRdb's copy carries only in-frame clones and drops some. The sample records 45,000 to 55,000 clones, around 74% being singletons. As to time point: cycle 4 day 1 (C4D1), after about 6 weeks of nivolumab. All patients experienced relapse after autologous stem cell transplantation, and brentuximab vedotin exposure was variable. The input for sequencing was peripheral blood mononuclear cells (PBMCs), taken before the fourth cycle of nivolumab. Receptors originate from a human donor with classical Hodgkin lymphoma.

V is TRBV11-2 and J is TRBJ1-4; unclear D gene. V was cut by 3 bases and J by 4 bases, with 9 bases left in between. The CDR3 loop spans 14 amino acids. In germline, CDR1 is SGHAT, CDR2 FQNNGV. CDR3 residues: CASSFLDFNEKLFF. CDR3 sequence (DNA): TGTGCCAGCAGCTTCCTGGATTTTAATGAAAAACTGTTTTTT.

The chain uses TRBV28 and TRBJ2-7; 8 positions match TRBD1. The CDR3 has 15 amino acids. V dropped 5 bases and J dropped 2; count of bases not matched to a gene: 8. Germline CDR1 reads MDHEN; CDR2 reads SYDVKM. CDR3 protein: CASSRGQGPPYEQYF. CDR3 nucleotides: TGTGCCAGCAGTCGCGGACAGGGCCCTCCCTACGAGCAGTACTTC.

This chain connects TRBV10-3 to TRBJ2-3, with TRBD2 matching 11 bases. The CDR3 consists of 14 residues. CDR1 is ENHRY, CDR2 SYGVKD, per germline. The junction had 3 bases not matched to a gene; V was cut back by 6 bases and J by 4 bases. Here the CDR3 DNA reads TGTGCCATCAGAACTAGCGGGAGTTCAGATACGCAGTATTTT. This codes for CAIRTSGSSDTQYF.

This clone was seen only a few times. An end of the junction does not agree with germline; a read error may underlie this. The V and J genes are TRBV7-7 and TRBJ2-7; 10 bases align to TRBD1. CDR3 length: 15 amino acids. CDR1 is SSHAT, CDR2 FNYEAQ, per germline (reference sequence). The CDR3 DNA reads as TGTGCTAGCAGCTTAGGACAGGGGGTCGGTTACGAGCAGTACTTC. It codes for CASSLGQGVGYEQYF. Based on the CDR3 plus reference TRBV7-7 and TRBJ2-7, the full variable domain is GAGVSQSPRYKVTKRGQDVTLRCDPISSHATLYWYQQALGQGPEFLTYFNYEAQPDKSGLPSDRFSAERPEGSISTLTIQRTEQRDSAMYRCASSLGQGVGYEQYFGPGTRLTVT.

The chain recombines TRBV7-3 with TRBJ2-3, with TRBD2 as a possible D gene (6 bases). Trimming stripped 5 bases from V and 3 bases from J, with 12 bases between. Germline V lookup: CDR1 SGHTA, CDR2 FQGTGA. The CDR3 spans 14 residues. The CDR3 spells CASSRVGGTDTQYF. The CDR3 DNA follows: TGTGCCAGCAGCCGCGTTGGGGGGACAGATACGCAGTATTTT.

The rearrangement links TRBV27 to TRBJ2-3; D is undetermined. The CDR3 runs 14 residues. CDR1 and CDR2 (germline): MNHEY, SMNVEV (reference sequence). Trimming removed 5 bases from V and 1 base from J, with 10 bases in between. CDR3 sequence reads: CASSDLRRTDTQYF. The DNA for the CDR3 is TGTGCCAGCAGTGACCTGCGACGCACAGATACGCAGTATTTT.

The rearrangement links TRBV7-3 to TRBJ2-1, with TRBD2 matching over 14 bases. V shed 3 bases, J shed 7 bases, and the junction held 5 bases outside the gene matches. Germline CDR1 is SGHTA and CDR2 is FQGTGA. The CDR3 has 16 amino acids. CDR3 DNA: TGTGCCAGCAGCTTTTCCGGGACTAGCGGGGGTAATGAGCAGTTCTTC. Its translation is CASSFSGTSGGNEQFF. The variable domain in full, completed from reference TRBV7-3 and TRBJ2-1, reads GAGVSQTPSNKVTEKGKYVELRCDPISGHTALYWYRQSLGQGPEFLIYFQGTGAADDSGLPNDRFFAVRPEGSVSTLKIQRTERGDSAVYLCASSFSGTSGGNEQFFGPGTRLTVL.

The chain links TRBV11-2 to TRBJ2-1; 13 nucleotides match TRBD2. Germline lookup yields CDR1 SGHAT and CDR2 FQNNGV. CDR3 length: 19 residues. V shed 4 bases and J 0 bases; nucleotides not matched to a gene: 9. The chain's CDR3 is CASSYARTSGRPSYNEQFF. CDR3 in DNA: TGTGCCAGCAGCTACGCCCGGACTAGCGGGAGACCCTCCTACAATGAGCAGTTCTTC.

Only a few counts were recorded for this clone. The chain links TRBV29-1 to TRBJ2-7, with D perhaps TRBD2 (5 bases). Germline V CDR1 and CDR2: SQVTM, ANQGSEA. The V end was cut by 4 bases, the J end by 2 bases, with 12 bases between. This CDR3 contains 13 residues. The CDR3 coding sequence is TGCAGCGTTGTCGAGGGAACTCCCTACGAGCAGTACTTC. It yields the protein CSVVEGTPYEQYF.

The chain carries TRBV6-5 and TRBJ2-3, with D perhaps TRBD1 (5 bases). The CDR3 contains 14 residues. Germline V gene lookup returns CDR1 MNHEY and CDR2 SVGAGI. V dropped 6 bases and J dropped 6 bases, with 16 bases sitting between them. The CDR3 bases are TGTGCCAGCAGCCCTCTTAGGGGTTCCGATACGCAGTATTTT. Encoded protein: CASSPLRGSDTQYF.